Sequencing of this TCR beta chain was carried out in a study of T cell responses to AZD1222 COVID-19 vaccine. Whole-study context: Second doses were pooled across both intervals (about 4 or about 12 weeks). Study-level results: Vaccine-associated CD4 TCRs ranged over spike, dominating at 160-218 and 743-854. Repertoires were obtained solely post-peak T cell response.

As to this clone: No antigen is known for it.

Measured with immunoSEQ multiplex PCR; TCRdb has only the in-frame clones, and not every one. The sample lists some 130,000 clones; roughly 91% were seen once. The CDR3 is 16 residues long. Deletions cut 5 bases from V and 1 base from J, with 18 bases between. CDR1 is SGHTA and CDR2 is FQGNSA in the germline V gene. The material was peripheral blood, obtained on day 0 of AZD1222 vaccination. The clonotype comes from an adult in good health. This chain joins TRBV7-2 and TRBJ2-7; D is unresolved. The CDR3 DNA reads as TGTGCCAGCAGCCGCCCAAGCCTCGGCGTATCCTACGAGCAGTACTTC. The encoded protein is CASSRPSLGVSYEQYF.